Below are 3 T cell receptor beta chains sequenced from a single sample in a study of blood T cell repertoires in COVID-19. Assay: immunoSEQ multiplex PCR; the TCRdb copy retains only in-frame clones and omits some. The sample consists of about 46,000 clones, 70% to 90% of them appearing once. Sequencing was done on a sample of peripheral blood. The receptors here all came from a human donor in a cohort sampled during active COVID-19. The donor label of this sample is uncertain.

V and J are TRBV19 and TRBJ1-1; 11 bases fit TRBD1. Germline CDR1 is LNHDA and CDR2 is SQIVND (reference sequence). V lost 6 bases, J lost 1 base, and 10 bases stayed unmatched. CDR3 length equals 17 residues. CDR3 nucleotides: TGTGCCAGTAGACCCCGGGACAGGGGGACGAGGAACACTGAAGCTTTCTTT. It yields the protein CASRPRDRGTRNTEAFF. Full variable domain (remainder filled in from reference TRBV19 and TRBJ1-1): DGGITQSPKYLFRKEGQNVTLSCEQNLNHDAMYWYRQDPGQGLRLIYYSQIVNDFQKGDIAEGYSVSREKKESFPLTVTSAQKNPTAFYLCASRPRDRGTRNTEAFFGQGTRLTVV.

The chain combines TRBV5-1 with TRBJ2-7, with TRBD1 identical over 8 bases. The CDR3 runs to 15 residues. J was trimmed by 6 bases and V by 4 bases; bases with no gene match: 12. Germline CDR1 and CDR2: SGHRS and YFSETQ. For the CDR3, the DNA is TGCGCCAGCAGCCCCGGACAGGGTGGAATTGGCGAGCAGTACTTC. It codes for CASSPGQGGIGEQYF.

This rearrangement joins TRBV7-2 to TRBJ2-7; 9 nucleotides agree with TRBD1. The V and J ends lost 4 bases and 1 base, in that order; junction bases with no gene match: 2. The CDR3 is made up of 14 amino acids. CDR1 is SGHTA, CDR2 FQGNSA, per germline. The CDR3 DNA reads TGTGCCAGCAGCTCCGGGACAGGGTCCTACGAGCAGTACTTC. Its protein product is CASSSGTGSYEQYF.